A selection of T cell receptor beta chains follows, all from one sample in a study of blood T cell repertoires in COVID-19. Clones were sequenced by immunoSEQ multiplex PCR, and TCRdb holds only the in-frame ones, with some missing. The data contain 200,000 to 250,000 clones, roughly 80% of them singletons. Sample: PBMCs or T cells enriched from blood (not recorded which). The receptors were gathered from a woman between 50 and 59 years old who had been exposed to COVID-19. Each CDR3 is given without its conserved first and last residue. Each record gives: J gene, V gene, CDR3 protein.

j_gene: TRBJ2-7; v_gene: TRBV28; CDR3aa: ASRARLPSGNPYEQY
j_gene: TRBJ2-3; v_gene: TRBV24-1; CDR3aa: ATSDNKAGSTDTQY
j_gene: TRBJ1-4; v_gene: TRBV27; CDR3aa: ASSFKSNEKLF
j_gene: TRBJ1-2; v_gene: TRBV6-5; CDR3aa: ASSSDSFYVGYT
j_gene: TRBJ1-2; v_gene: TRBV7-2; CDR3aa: ASSLATGGIYGYT
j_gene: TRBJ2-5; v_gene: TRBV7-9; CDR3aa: ASSLRTEETQY
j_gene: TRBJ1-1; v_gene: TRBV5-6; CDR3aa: ASSLPRAGMNTEAF
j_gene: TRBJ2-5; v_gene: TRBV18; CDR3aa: ASSPPSGETQY
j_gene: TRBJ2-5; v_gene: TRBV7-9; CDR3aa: ASSLGSSGGQETQY
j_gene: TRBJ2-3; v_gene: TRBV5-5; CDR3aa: ASSPLAGALTDTQY
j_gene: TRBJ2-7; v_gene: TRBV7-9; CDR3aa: ASSLDSKAYEQY
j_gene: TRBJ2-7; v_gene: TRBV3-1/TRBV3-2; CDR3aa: ASSQDPFYEQY
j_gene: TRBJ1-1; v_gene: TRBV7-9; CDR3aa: ASSREQGTEAF
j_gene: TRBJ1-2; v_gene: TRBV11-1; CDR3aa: ASSPDRAGYT
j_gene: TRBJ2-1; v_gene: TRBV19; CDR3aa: ASSIDGGRGNEQF
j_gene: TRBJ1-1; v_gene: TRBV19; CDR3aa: ASNGRGNTEAF
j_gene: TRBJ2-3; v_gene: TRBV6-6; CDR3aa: ASSRGLAGFTDTQY
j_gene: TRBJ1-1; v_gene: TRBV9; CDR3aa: ASSHDRGRTEAF
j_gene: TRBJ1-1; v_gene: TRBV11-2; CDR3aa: ASSSNQGTEAF
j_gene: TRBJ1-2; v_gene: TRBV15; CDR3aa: ATSRDLTGTGYT